The next 26 T cell receptor beta chains were all read from a single sample in a study of T cell changes during pregnancy in multiple sclerosis. Method: immunoSEQ multiplex PCR; TCRdb's copy keeps in-frame clones and lacks some. This sample has tens of thousands of clones, with roughly 92% found just once. The sample consisted of peripheral blood, taken in the second trimester of pregnancy. The receptors were gathered from a female donor with multiple sclerosis, enrolled in a pregnancy study.

CDR3 region: CASSQEGQGNYNEQFF. DNA of the CDR3: TGCGCCAGCAGCCAAGAGGGCCAGGGGAATTACAATGAGCAGTTCTTC. The chain combines TRBV4-3 with TRBJ2-1; a possible D gene is TRBD1 (6 bases). This CDR3 comprises 16 residues. V was shortened by 0 bases and J by 4 bases, with 13 bases between the two germline ends. CDR1 and CDR2 (germline): LGHNA, YSLEER.

The V gene is TRBV4-2, the J gene TRBJ2-1, with TRBD2 identical over 14 bases. CDR1 is LGHNA and CDR2 is YNFKEQ in the germline V gene. The V segment lost 1 base and the J segment 8 bases; nucleotides outside the gene matches: 4. The CDR3 extends over 16 amino acids. The CDR3 reads CASSQGGTSGSDEQFF. The CDR3 region has the DNA TGTGCCAGCAGCCAAGGTGGGACTAGCGGGAGCGATGAGCAGTTCTTC.

The rearrangement joins TRBV7-9 to TRBJ2-1, with 10 bases that match TRBD2. With V trimmed by 7 bases and J by 6 bases, 9 bases remained unmatched. This CDR3 spans 15 amino acids. Germline V gives CDR1 SEHNR, CDR2 FQNEAQ (reference sequence). The CDR3 nucleotides are TGTGCCAGCAACCTTCCGGGACTAGCGCTCAATGAGCAGTTCTTC. Its translation is CASNLPGLALNEQFF.

The chain combines TRBV7-3 with TRBJ2-2; TRBD1 agrees at 8 bases. V trimming: 1 base; J trimming: 5 bases; junction bases outside the gene matches: 0. CDR3 length: 14 amino acids. CDR1 and CDR2 (germline): SGHTA, FQGTGA. The CDR3 loop is CASSLNRGTGELFF. The CDR3 DNA follows: TGTGCCAGCAGCTTAAACAGGGGGACCGGGGAGCTGTTTTTT.

The J gene is TRBJ2-2, the V gene TRBV27; TRBD2 might be the D (5 bases). Germline V CDR1 and CDR2: MNHEY, SMNVEV (reference sequence). The V end was cut by 5 bases, the J end by 0 bases, with 13 bases between. The CDR3 covers 16 residues. The CDR3 loop is CASSAQADANTGELFF. The CDR3 DNA follows: TGTGCCAGCAGTGCCCAAGCGGACGCGAACACCGGGGAGCTGTTTTTT.

This sequence joins TRBV19 and TRBJ1-1, with 7 bases lining up with TRBD1. V was pared by 6 bases and J by 2 bases, with 6 bases of the junction left unmatched. The CDR3 is made up of 14 amino acids. CDR1 and CDR2 (germline): LNHDA, SQIVND (reference sequence). The CDR3 DNA reads as TGTGCCAGTAGCATACAGGGGATCAACACTGAAGCTTTCTTT. Protein: CASSIQGINTEAFF.

The chain is built from TRBV28 and TRBJ2-2; 7 bases are a match to TRBD1. Germline-derived CDR1 and CDR2 are MDHEN and SYDVKM. J was trimmed by 3 bases and V by 6 bases; bases with no gene match: 7. The CDR3 contains 15 residues. The CDR3 loop reads CASSPTGTYTGELFF. The CDR3 DNA follows: TGTGCCAGCAGCCCGACAGGGACCTACACCGGGGAGCTGTTTTTT.

J is TRBJ2-7 and V is TRBV28; the match to TRBD1 covers 9 bases. Germline lookup yields CDR1 MDHEN and CDR2 SYDVKM. This CDR3 comprises 16 residues. With V trimmed by 2 bases and J by 3 bases, 8 bases remained unmatched. CDR3 DNA: TGTGCCAGCAGTTTACCGGGGACAGGGAGTCGCTACGAGCAGTACTTC. Amino acid sequence: CASSLPGTGSRYEQYF.

Only a few counts were recorded for this clone. The chain combines TRBV5-6 with TRBJ2-3; tentative D call: TRBD2 (7 bases). V gave up 3 bases and J gave up 3 bases, with 14 bases separating them. The V gene's germline CDR1 is SGHDT and CDR2 YYEEEE. This CDR3 has 15 amino acids. This chain's CDR3 is CASSSRGGATDTQYF. For the CDR3, the DNA is TGTGCCAGCAGCTCCCGAGGGGGGGCTACAGATACGCAGTATTTT.

This clone has only one observation. The chain uses TRBV6-6 and TRBJ1-5, with 7 bases aligning to TRBD1. Unmatched junction bases numbered 9, after V lost 1 base and J lost 6 bases. This CDR3 has 16 amino acids. Germline CDR1 reads MNHNY; CDR2 reads SVGAGI (reference sequence). CDR3 in amino acids: CASSYLITGVGQPQHF. CDR3 DNA: TGTGCCAGCAGTTACTTGATAACAGGGGTAGGTCAGCCCCAGCATTTT.

V is TRBV14 and J is TRBJ1-1; 9 bases fit TRBD1. J lost 7 bases, V lost 5 bases, and 5 bases had no gene match. Germline values: CDR1 SGHDN, CDR2 FVKESK. CDR3 length: 13 amino acids. CDR3 residues: CASSGTGRIEAFF. The CDR3 DNA sequence: TGTGCCAGCAGCGGGACAGGGCGAATTGAAGCTTTCTTT.

This clone showed up just once. The junction does not match germline at one end; this may be a read error. The rearrangement uses TRBV7-7 and TRBJ2-1; D might be TRBD1 (5 bases). The CDR3 has 15 residues. In germline, CDR1 is SSHAT, CDR2 FNYEAQ (reference sequence). In DNA form, the CDR3 reads TGTGCTAGCAGCTTAGTAAAGGGGCAGAGCAATGAGCAGTTCTTC. Its protein is CASSLVKGQSNEQFF.

V usage is TRBV28 and J usage is TRBJ2-7, with 10 bases matching TRBD2. Germline values: CDR1 MDHEN, CDR2 SYDVKM. The CDR3 is 15 amino acids. Trimming removed 7 bases from V and 1 base from J; junction bases left unmatched: 7. As DNA, the CDR3 is TGTGCCAGCACCACACAGGGACTAGCGTCCTACGAGCAGTACTTC. The encoded protein is CASTTQGLASYEQYF.

This clone is a singleton in its sample. The rearrangement links TRBV7-9 to TRBJ2-7; the match to TRBD1 covers 7 bases. Germline lookup yields CDR1 SEHNR and CDR2 FQNEAQ (reference sequence). Trimming removed 4 bases from V and 2 bases from J; junction bases left unmatched: 5. CDR3 length: 14 residues. The CDR3 loop reads CASSSGQWAYEQYF. DNA of the CDR3: TGTGCCAGCAGCTCGGGACAGTGGGCCTACGAGCAGTACTTC.

The chain links TRBV7-8 to TRBJ1-6; D is ambiguous. Germline assignment: CDR1 SGHVS and CDR2 FQNEAQ. Deletions cut 5 bases from V and 14 bases from J, with 13 bases between. This CDR3 has 12 amino acids. The CDR3, as DNA: TGTGCCAGCAGCACCCTAACTCTGGCCCTCCACTTT. Translated: CASSTLTLALHF. Full variable domain (remainder filled in from reference TRBV7-8 and TRBJ1-6): GAGVSQSPRYKVAKRGQDVALRCDPISGHVSLFWYQQALGQGPEFLTYFQNEAQLDKSGLPSDRFFAERPEGSVSTLKIQRTQQEDSAVYLCASSTLTLALHFGNGTRLTVT.

Written as DNA, the CDR3 is TGTGCCAGCAGCCAACTTTGGACTAGCGGGAAGATGGATACGCAGTATTTT. Its protein is CASSQLWTSGKMDTQYF. The V and J genes are TRBV5-4 and TRBJ2-3; 12 positions match TRBD2. V shed 4 bases and J 6 bases; nucleotides not matched to a gene: 12. This CDR3 is 17 amino acids long. The germline V gene has CDR1 SGHNT and CDR2 YYREEE (reference sequence). The full variable domain, rest sourced from reference TRBV5-4 and TRBJ2-3, is ETGVTQSPTHLIKTRGQQVTLRCSSQSGHNTVSWYQQALGQGPQFIFQYYREEENGRGNFPPRFSGLQFPNYSSELNVNALELDDSALYLCASSQLWTSGKMDTQYFGPGTRLTVL.

The V gene is TRBV28, the J gene TRBJ2-3; 12 bases are a match to TRBD2. V was clipped by 6 bases and J by 2 bases; unmatched bases: 15. The CDR3 spans 19 residues. Germline V gene lookup returns CDR1 MDHEN and CDR2 SYDVKM. The chain's CDR3 is CASSSRLAGVSSNTDTQYF. The CDR3 bases are TGTGCCAGCAGCTCTCGACTAGCGGGAGTGTCGTCTAACACAGATACGCAGTATTTT.

V and J are TRBV2 and TRBJ1-2; perhaps TRBD1 as D (6 bases). Germline CDR1 SNHLY, CDR2 FYNNEI. This CDR3 comprises 16 residues. Deletions cut 3 bases from V and 4 bases from J, with 18 bases between. The CDR3 loop reads CASSEREQGGIYGYTF. The CDR3 DNA is TGTGCCAGCAGTGAGAGGGAACAGGGTGGCATCTATGGCTACACCTTC.

V and J are TRBV7-8 and TRBJ1-1; 9 bases agree with TRBD1. V lost 2 bases to trimming and J lost 7 bases; unmatched junction nucleotides: 14. There are 17 residues in the CDR3. Looked up from germline, CDR1 is SGHVS and CDR2 is FQNEAQ. CDR3 DNA: TGTGCCAGCAGCTTATTTATGTCGGGGACAGGGAAAGATGAAGCTTTCTTT. This codes for CASSLFMSGTGKDEAFF. Full variable domain (rest looked up from reference TRBV7-8 and TRBJ1-1): GAGVSQSPRYKVAKRGQDVALRCDPISGHVSLFWYQQALGQGPEFLTYFQNEAQLDKSGLPSDRFFAERPEGSVSTLKIQRTQQEDSAVYLCASSLFMSGTGKDEAFFGQGTRLTVV.

The gene calls are TRBV7-2 and TRBJ2-1, with 11 bases fitting TRBD2. The germline CDR1 and CDR2 sequences are SGHTA and FQGNSA. Losses at the gene ends were 5 bases for V and 4 bases for J; bases not matched to a gene: 4. This CDR3 is 15 amino acids long. The CDR3 bases are TGTGCCAGCAGCGCTACTAGCGGGAGTTACAATGAGCAGTTCTTC. Protein sequence: CASSATSGSYNEQFF. Full variable domain (remainder filled in from reference TRBV7-2 and TRBJ2-1): GAGVSQSPSNKVTEKGKDVELRCDPISGHTALYWYRQSLGQGLEFLIYFQGNSAPDKSGLPSDRFSAERTGGSVSTLTIQRTQQEDSAVYLCASSATSGSYNEQFFGPGTRLTVL.

The chain carries TRBV18 and TRBJ2-7; tentatively, D is TRBD1 (6 bases). The CDR3 sequence is 15 residues long. Germline assignment: CDR1 KGHSH and CDR2 LQKENI. V gave up 2 bases and J gave up 0 bases, with 11 bases separating them. Here the CDR3 DNA reads TGTGCCAGCTCACCAGGACAGCTAATCTCCTACGAGCAGTACTTC. Its translation: CASSPGQLISYEQYF. Full variable domain (rest looked up from reference TRBV18 and TRBJ2-7): NAGVMQNPRHLVRRRGQEARLRCSPMKGHSHVYWYRQLPEEGLKFMVYLQKENIIDESGMPKERFSAEFPKEGPSILRIQQVVRGDSAAYFCASSPGQLISYEQYFGPGTRLTVT.

The V and J genes are TRBV6-5 and TRBJ2-7, with D possibly TRBD2 on 6 matching bases. The V gene's germline CDR1 is MNHEY and CDR2 SVGAGI. V lost 8 bases, J lost 1 base, and 18 bases lay in between. This CDR3 contains 15 residues. The CDR3 nucleotides are TGTGCCAGCGGAATAACTAGCTCCGGATCCTACGAGCAGTACTTC. It encodes CASGITSSGSYEQYF.

This sequence joins TRBV5-1 and TRBJ1-2, with 7 positions matching TRBD1. V was clipped by 4 bases and J by 3 bases; unmatched bases: 6. Germline V lookup: CDR1 SGHRS, CDR2 YFSETQ. The CDR3 runs 14 residues. In DNA, the CDR3 is TGCGCCAGCAGCCTAACAGGGGATGACTATGGCTACACCTTC. Its translation: CASSLTGDDYGYTF.

The V and J genes are TRBV7-2 and TRBJ2-1; the match to TRBD2 covers 10 bases. CDR1 is SGHTA, CDR2 FQGNSA, per germline. This CDR3 is 15 amino acids long. With V trimmed by 1 base and J by 6 bases, 3 bases remained unmatched. CDR3 sequence: CASSLEVAGGNEQFF. In DNA form, the CDR3 reads TGTGCCAGCAGCTTAGAGGTAGCGGGAGGCAATGAGCAGTTCTTC.

The genes are TRBV9 and TRBJ2-3; D perhaps matches TRBD1 (6 bases). The V end was cut by 0 bases, the J end by 1 base, with 9 bases between. Germline CDR1 SGDLS, CDR2 YYNGEE. The CDR3 has 15 residues. The CDR3: CASSVGGGGTDTQYF. The DNA of the CDR3 is TGTGCCAGCAGCGTAGGAGGGGGTGGCACAGATACGCAGTATTTT.

The rearrangement uses TRBV18 and TRBJ2-2; TRBD1 matches at 7 bases. The CDR3 sequence is 17 residues long. After removal of 3 bases from V and 0 bases from J, the junction contained 7 bases not matched to a gene. Germline CDR1 reads KGHSH; CDR2 reads LQKENI. In nucleotides, the CDR3 is TGTGCCAGCTCACCGATTCAGACAGGGCCGAACACCGGGGAGCTGTTTTTT. This sequence encodes CASSPIQTGPNTGELFF.